This T cell receptor (beta chain) emerged from a study of regulatory T cells in long-lasting Graves disease. Whole-study context: New Graves' disease cases had less than 3 months of antithyroid drugs.

This CDR3 comprises 13 residues. Germline values: CDR1 SGHRS, CDR2 YFSETQ. Trimming took off 2 bases at V and 2 bases at J, with 8 bases between the two ends. Arm-PCR of CDR3 regions and iRepertoire HTBI primers were used to build TCR beta libraries. TCRdb independently ran MiXCR on the multiplex PCR reads; one entry per CDR3 protein. The sample yields a few hundred thousand distinct CDR3 sequences, about 16% seen once. The table lists this clonotype with many counts. Time point here: newly diagnosed GD, antithyroid drugs for less than 3 months. Scientists built the TCR library using RNA that was extracted from PBMCs. EDTA tubes collected approximately 10 milliliters of peripheral blood. These data also formed part of another study, on T cells in Graves' hyperthyroidism and ophthalmopathy. That study adds: RT-PCR in the first round (using the HTBI primer set) targeted the TCR CDR3.

The chain combines TRBV5-1 with TRBJ2-7; D uncertain. This material consisted of peripheral blood mononuclear cells (PBMCs), taken at new diagnosis, from a patient treated with antithyroid drugs. The receptor comes from a woman between 18 and 30 years old with Graves disease. Here the CDR3 DNA reads TGCGCCAGCAGCTTCGACGTAGCCTACGAGCAGTACTTC. It yields the protein CASSFDVAYEQYF. The full variable domain, in which reference TRBV5-1 and TRBJ2-7 provide the parts outside the CDR3, is KAGVTQTPRYLIKTRGQQVTLSCSPISGHRSVSWYQQTPGQGLQFLFEYFSETQRNKGNFPGRFSGRQFSNSRSEMNVSTLELGDSALYLCASSFDVAYEQYFGPGTRLTVT.